Shown below are 11 T cell receptor beta chains from a single sample sequenced in a study of T cell therapy after organ transplantation (dated by TCRdb to the late 2010s). Sample time point, as interpreted from the label and publication: before start of T cell therapy. The library relied on the immunoSEQ multiplex PCR assay. TCRdb's version of the immuneACCESS table is confined to in-frame rearrangements and falls short of the full clone set. An unresolved V gene accounts for under half of the shortfall where checked; the remainder is of unknown origin. The sample records over 45,000 clones, about 94% of which are singletons. The ten largest account for 3% to 3.5% of the sample. For these TCRs, the target antigens are not known. Sequencing used CD8+ T cells from blood, obtained before autologous CMV-specific T cell therapy. Every receptor here comes from a human patient who had received a solid organ transplant and had CMV disease.

The V and J genes are TRBV10-3 and TRBJ2-5; 8 bases map to TRBD2. CDR1 ENHRY and CDR2 SYGVKD come from the germline V gene. The V segment lost 2 bases and the J segment 5 bases; nucleotides outside the gene matches: 4. CDR3 length equals 14 residues. In nucleotides, the CDR3 is TGTGCCATCAGTGAGCGACTAGCGATGGAGACCCAGTACTTC. As protein: CAISERLAMETQYF.

The rearrangement links TRBV19 to TRBJ2-1, with D hard to call. The V gene's germline CDR1 is LNHDA and CDR2 SQIVND (reference sequence). Trimming left V 1 base short and J 1 base short, with 11 bases between. There are 16 residues in the CDR3. The chain's CDR3 is CASSIVGGQSYNEQFF. The CDR3 DNA sequence: TGTGCCAGTAGTATAGTTGGCGGTCAGTCCTACAATGAGCAGTTCTTC.

The chain carries TRBV6-5 and TRBJ2-7; D is ambiguous. The germline V gene has CDR1 MNHEY and CDR2 SVGAGI. This CDR3 comprises 12 residues. Trimming took off 0 bases at V and 4 bases at J, with 4 bases between the two ends. The CDR3 bases are TGTGCCAGCAGTTACTCGAAGTACGAGCAGTACTTC. This translates into CASSYSKYEQYF.

The chain links TRBV27 to TRBJ1-4; D not resolved. Germline loops: CDR1 MNHEY, CDR2 SMNVEV (reference sequence). The V and J ends lost 6 bases and 0 bases respectively, with 11 bases between them. This CDR3 comprises 15 residues. CDR3 sequence (DNA): TGTGCCAGCAGCCCCTACACAACAACTAATGAAAAACTGTTTTTT. Translated: CASSPYTTTNEKLFF.

The chain recombines TRBV4-2 with TRBJ1-1; D ambiguous. CDR3 size: 12 residues. V shed 1 base and J shed 6 bases, with 6 bases lying between them. CDR1 and CDR2 from the germline V gene are LGHNA and YNFKEQ. CDR3 coding DNA: TGTGCCAGCAGCCAAGGCGGACCTGAAGCTTTCTTT. Its translation is CASSQGGPEAFF.

The CDR3 is CASSVDGSYNEQFF. The CDR3 DNA follows: TGTGCCAGCAGCGTAGACGGCTCCTACAATGAGCAGTTCTTC. The chain joins TRBV9 to TRBJ2-1, with no clear D. This CDR3 has 14 amino acids. Germline V gene data show CDR1 as SGDLS and CDR2 as YYNGEE. Trimming removed 0 bases at V and 0 bases at J, with 4 bases between.

This sequence joins TRBV11-2 and TRBJ1-1, with D maybe TRBD1 (5 bases). The germline CDR1 and CDR2 sequences are SGHAT and FQNNGV. This CDR3 contains 14 residues. V dropped 2 bases and J dropped 5 bases, with 12 bases sitting between them. CDR3 DNA: TGTGCCAGCAGCTTACTCGGGGGAGGAACTGAAGCTTTCTTT. It codes for CASSLLGGGTEAFF.

V and J are TRBV7-9 and TRBJ2-7; no reliable D call. The CDR3 covers 12 residues. The germline gives CDR1 SEHNR, CDR2 FQNEAQ (reference sequence). V was clipped by 4 bases and J by 7 bases, with 11 bases between them. Here the CDR3 DNA reads TGTGCCAGCAGCTCCCATTTAGGGGAGCAGTACTTC. Translating gives CASSSHLGEQYF.

The chain employs TRBV7-9 and TRBJ1-2; possible D gene TRBD1, 6 bases. The CDR3 length is 15 residues. Per the germline V gene, CDR1 is SEHNR and CDR2 is FQNEAQ (reference sequence). The germline V and J ends were trimmed by 5 bases and 1 base, with 14 bases remaining between them. The CDR3 nucleotides are TGTGCCAGCAGCCAACAGGGAGACTTTAACTATGGCTACACCTTC. As protein: CASSQQGDFNYGYTF. Complete variable domain (other parts from reference TRBV7-9 and TRBJ1-2): DTGVSQNPRHKITKRGQNVTFRCDPISEHNRLYWYRQTLGQGPEFLTYFQNEAQLEKSRLLSDRFSAERPKGSFSTLEIQRTEQGDSAMYLCASSQQGDFNYGYTFGSGTRLTVV.

This chain connects TRBV2 to TRBJ2-1, with 7 bases that match TRBD1. CDR1 is SNHLY and CDR2 is FYNNEI in the germline V gene. The CDR3 consists of 16 residues. V was clipped by 7 bases and J by 3 bases; unmatched bases: 12. The DNA for the CDR3 is TGTGCCAGCATTCAGGCCGACAGGGCCTACTACAATGAGCAGTTCTTC. Amino acid sequence: CASIQADRAYYNEQFF.

The V and J genes are TRBV10-2 and TRBJ2-1, with 10 bases lining up with TRBD2. The germline V gene encodes CDR1 WSHSY and CDR2 SAAADI. The CDR3 loop spans 19 amino acids. After removal of 3 bases from V and 2 bases from J, the junction contained 13 bases not matched to a gene. CDR3 DNA: TGCGCCAGCAGTGATGGCGTCGGAGCGGGAGGGCCAACCTACAATGAGCAGTTCTTC. This translates into CASSDGVGAGGPTYNEQFF.